These 24 T cell receptor beta chains share one sample of origin, sequenced in a study of CXCR3-negative and CXCR3-positive naive CD8 T cells. UMI-labeled TRB cDNA libraries were prepared by 5' RACE. Each CDR3 protein gets one entry in TCRdb, which reprocessed the 5' RACE reads and gives no DNA. The repertoire table contains some 61,000 distinct CDR3 sequences. The specimen was naive CXCR3- CD8+ T cells from blood. Subset denoted: CD45RO-CCR7+CD27+CD95- naive CD8+ T cells lacking CXCR3 (TNR3-). These receptors were taken from a human donor in good health. Some clones in this sample may be carry-over from other donors' samples.

The chain is built from TRBV7-9 and TRBJ2-1; checking the TCRdb D call of TRBD1 is not possible without DNA. The V gene's germline CDR1 is SEHNR and CDR2 FQNEAQ (reference sequence). The CDR3 length is 13 residues. The CDR3 sequence: CASSLDRGSEQFF.

The chain is built from TRBV29-1 and TRBJ1-1; lacking DNA, the TRBD1 call made by TCRdb goes unchecked. Germline CDR1 reads SQVTM; CDR2 reads ANQGSEA. The CDR3 contains 14 residues. The CDR3: CSVAPGQGVAEAFF. Full variable domain (remainder filled in from reference TRBV29-1 and TRBJ1-1): SAVISQKPSRDICQRGTSLTIQCQVDSQVTMMFWYRQQPGQSLTLIATANQGSEATYESGFVIDKFPISRPNLTFSTLTVSNMSPEDSSIYLCSVAPGQGVAEAFFGQGTRLTVV.

The chain couples TRBV20-1 to TRBJ1-1; TCRdb calls TRBD1, which cannot be checked without DNA. Germline V gene sequence: CDR1 DFQATT, CDR2 SNEGSKA (reference sequence). There are 14 residues in the CDR3. The CDR3 sequence is CSAQWDLQGAEAFF.

The CDR3 reads CASSPRQVRIQYF. The chain carries TRBV7-9 and TRBJ2-4; the D call of TRBD1 rests on TCRdb alone, since no DNA is present to check it. Germline CDR1 is SEHNR and CDR2 is FQNEAQ (reference sequence). This CDR3 region has 13 residues.

V is TRBV24-1 and J is TRBJ2-7; TCRdb picks TRBD1, but there is no DNA to check that call. The CDR3 length is 16 residues. Germline CDR1 is KGHDR and CDR2 is SFDVKD. This CDR3 reads CATSGAPGQGSYEQYF.

The chain couples TRBV9 to TRBJ2-7; checking the TCRdb D call of TRBD1 is not possible without DNA. Germline V lookup: CDR1 SGDLS, CDR2 YYNGEE. CDR3 length: 14 amino acids. The CDR3 is CASSAGTQGYEQYF.

The chain carries TRBV10-3 and TRBJ2-1; TCRdb lists TRBD1, though no DNA is available to test this call. Germline-derived CDR1 and CDR2 are ENHRY and SYGVKD. This CDR3 is built from 15 residues. CDR3 loop: CAISESGIEGDEQFF.

V is TRBV29-1 and J is TRBJ1-2; with no DNA, the TCRdb D assignment of TRBD1 cannot be verified. The CDR3 has 13 amino acids. CDR1 SQVTM and CDR2 ANQGSEA come from the germline V gene. CDR3 protein: CSVGFPGDYGYTF.

This chain joins TRBV28 and TRBJ1-1; TCRdb's D gene call, TRBD1, goes unchecked for lack of DNA. CDR1 is MDHEN and CDR2 is SYDVKM in the germline V gene. This CDR3 contains 15 residues. The CDR3 loop reads CASSNLYRLNTEAFF.

The V call is TRBV4-3, the J call TRBJ2-2; TCRdb's D gene call, TRBD1, goes unchecked for lack of DNA. There are 16 residues in the CDR3. CDR1 and CDR2 (germline): LGHNA, YSLEER. Here the CDR3 reads CASSQDRGGNTGELFF.

The V and J genes are TRBV6-2 or TRBV6-3 and TRBJ1-1. The CDR3 covers 11 residues. CDR1 and CDR2 (germline): MNHEY, SVGEGT. This chain's CDR3 is CASSSRIKAFF.

This chain uses TRBV5-4 with TRBJ1-1; the D gene TCRdb calls, TRBD1, cannot be checked with no DNA. Germline CDR1 and CDR2: SGHNT and YYREEE (reference sequence). There are 15 residues in the CDR3. CDR3 amino acids: CASSLVGQGRVRAFF. The variable domain in full, with the rest retrieved from reference TRBV5-4 and TRBJ1-1, is ETGVTQSPTHLIKTRGQQVTLRCSSQSGHNTVSWYQQALGQGPQFIFQYYREEENGRGNFPPRFSGLQFPNYSSELNVNALELDDSALYLCASSLVGQGRVRAFFGQGTRLTVV.

The rearrangement uses TRBV28 and TRBJ2-2. The CDR3 runs to 13 residues. The germline V gene has CDR1 MDHEN and CDR2 SYDVKM. CDR3 in amino acids: CASSVYSHGELFF.

The V and J genes are TRBV3-1 and TRBJ1-1. The CDR3 is 14 residues long. CDR1 is LGHDT, CDR2 YNNKEL, per germline (reference sequence). The chain's CDR3 is CASSQARENTEAFF.

The rearrangement joins TRBV12-3 or TRBV12-4 to TRBJ2-5; as DNA is missing, the TRBD1 call by TCRdb cannot be tested. The CDR3 sequence is 12 residues long. CDR3 loop: CASSWGAETQYF.

The V and J genes are TRBV6-2 or TRBV6-3 and TRBJ1-1. CDR3 length: 13 residues. Germline V gives CDR1 MNHEY, CDR2 SVGEGT. CDR3 amino acids: CASTLMGSAEAFF.

The CDR3: CASSPPAGQGETQYF. The chain links TRBV12-3 or TRBV12-4 to TRBJ2-5; TCRdb's assignment of TRBD1 cannot be checked, as there is no DNA. This CDR3 is 15 amino acids long.

The rearrangement joins TRBV29-1 to TRBJ2-1. CDR3 length: 12 amino acids. Looked up from germline, CDR1 is SQVTM and CDR2 is ANQGSEA. CDR3 sequence: CSVEWPYNEQFF.

This chain uses TRBV14 with TRBJ2-2; no DNA is available, so the TRBD1 call from TCRdb remains unchecked. Germline assignment: CDR1 SGHDN and CDR2 FVKESK. The CDR3 sequence is 14 residues long. CDR3 loop: CASSWTGNTGELFF.

This rearrangement joins TRBV2 to TRBJ2-1; no DNA is available, so the TRBD2 call from TCRdb remains unchecked. This CDR3 comprises 16 residues. Germline V gene lookup returns CDR1 SNHLY and CDR2 FYNNEI. The CDR3 loop is CASSERREGHYNEQFF.

The gene calls are TRBV28 and TRBJ2-1; TCRdb returns TRBD1, unconfirmable since there is no DNA. The length of the CDR3 is 14 residues. Per the germline V gene, CDR1 is MDHEN and CDR2 is SYDVKM. The CDR3 loop is CASSLRTGDNEQFF.

J is TRBJ1-1 and V is TRBV19; lacking DNA, the TRBD1 call made by TCRdb goes unchecked. Germline loops: CDR1 LNHDA, CDR2 SQIVND (reference sequence). The CDR3 extends over 17 amino acids. The CDR3 reads CASSIDPRDRRNTEAFF.

The chain combines TRBV29-1 with TRBJ2-1; TCRdb's D call, TRBD2, is unchecked because there is no DNA. CDR3 length: 19 amino acids. Germline CDR1 is SQVTM and CDR2 is ANQGSEA. The CDR3 loop reads CSVEGGLAGGGSRYNEQFF.

The chain links TRBV5-6 to TRBJ1-1. The CDR3 covers 15 residues. Per the germline V gene, CDR1 is SGHDT and CDR2 is YYEEEE. CDR3 protein: CASLRGGGMDTEAFF.